This TCR beta chain was sequenced for a study of vaccination and CD4 T cells after COVID-19. General study findings and limits: Analysis covered relatively few convalescent patients and lacked any early post-infection timepoints.

Noted treatment: roughly 11-day PBMC culture with coronavirus spike peptide pools or control peptides (ViraFEST assay). ViraFEST used peptide pools to expand antigen-specific T cells and subsequently sequenced their TCRs. Sequenced with the Oncomine TCR Beta short-read assay was DNA taken from cultured CD4+ T cells. TCRdb ran MiXCR on the PCR reads and lists one entry per CDR3 protein. This sample yields 10,000 to 15,000 distinct CDR3 sequences, of which roughly 60% are seen a single time; roughly an eighth belongs to the top ten. This clonotype was seen a handful of times. Its matching antigen is unknown. The source of this sequence is a human donor who had recovered from COVID-19. Sequencing was done on a sample of CD4+ T cells from blood, cultured in vitro.

The CDR3 loop is CASSSGTGLGEQYF. CDR3 nucleotides: TGTGCCAGCAGTTCCGGGACAGGGCTTGGCGAGCAGTACTTC. J is TRBJ2-7 and V is TRBV6-5; 9 bases map to TRBD1. Germline CDR1 reads MNHEY; CDR2 reads SVGAGI. The junction had 7 bases not matched to a gene; V was cut back by 4 bases and J by 6 bases. This CDR3 region has 14 residues.